The 11 T cell receptor beta chains below come from one sample, sequenced in a study of tissue T cells after allogeneic stem cell transplantation. The data were produced by immunoSEQ multiplex PCR, yet TCRdb's version contains in-frame clones alone and is incomplete. The data contain some 7,000 clones, approximately 37% of them singletons. Time point of the sample: mouse harvest day 14 after allogeneic transplant. The graft held 10^6 splenic CD5+ T cells and 10^7 T-cell-depleted bone marrow cells. The specimen sequenced was skin. The receptors originated from a female BALB/c mouse given C57BL/6 T cells with graft-versus-host disease after an allogeneic hematopoietic cell transplant.

Details on this clone: Germline and genes: mouse. The CDR3 end is not reached by the read, which stops 1 residue before it; the germline J gene fills it in. The chain combines TRBV5 with TRBJ2-1, with a possible D match to TRBD2 (7 bases). Germline V gene lookup returns CDR1 LGHNA and CDR2 YNLKQL (reference sequence). This CDR3 comprises 16 residues. The V end lost 0 bases, the J end lost 0 bases, and 9 bases lay between the germline ends. The DNA read from the CDR3 is TGTGCCAGCAGCCAAGAGAGGGGGGGTAACTATGCTGAGCAGTTC. Translated: CASSQERGGNYAEQF. Given in full, the CDR3 is CASSQERGGNYAEQFF.

Concerning this clone: The gene symbols are mouse symbols. The CDR3 extends 1 residue past the end of the read, so its final part is completed from the germline J gene. The chain has TRBV26 and TRBJ1-4, with 9 bases matching TRBD1. This CDR3 contains 14 residues. V was pared by 7 bases and J by 7 bases, with 7 bases of the junction left unmatched. CDR1 is KGHPV and CDR2 is FQNQEV in the germline V gene (reference sequence). The CDR3 reads CASTPQGAGERLFF. The DNA read from the CDR3 is TGTGCCAGCACTCCACAGGGGGCGGGCGAAAGATTATTT.

To note about this clone: Gene names are the mouse ones. The CDR3 end is not reached by the read, which stops 1 residue before it; the germline J gene fills it in. The chain joins TRBV3 to TRBJ2-7, with 7 bases fitting TRBD1. V dropped 3 bases and J dropped 2; count of bases not matched to a gene: 1. This CDR3 is 13 amino acids long. CDR1 is SNHLY, CDR2 FYNGKV, per germline (reference sequence). The CDR3 here is CASSFGTAYEQYF. The part of the CDR3 DNA that was read is TGTGCCAGCAGCTTCGGGACAGCCTATGAACAGTAC.

Details on this clone: Gene names refer to mouse genes. Read sequence stops 1 residue before the CDR3 end, and the germline J gene provides the missing end. This chain links TRBV3 with TRBJ2-5, with 7 positions matching TRBD1. V lost 5 bases and J lost 5; bases outside the gene matches: 7. This CDR3 comprises 14 residues. The germline V gene has CDR1 SNHLY and CDR2 FYNGKV (reference sequence). The DNA read from the CDR3 is TGTGCCAGCAGCCAACAGGGGAGACGAGACACCCAGTAC. It is translated as CASSQQGRRDTQY. The CDR3, in full, reads CASSQQGRRDTQYF.

In regard to this clone: Each gene name is a mouse one. The read finishes 1 residue shy of the CDR3 end, and the germline J gene is used to complete it. The chain has TRBV16 and TRBJ1-1, with D unresolved. Germline-derived CDR1 and CDR2 are SGHSA and FRNQAP. V was cut by 3 bases and J by 4 bases, with 12 bases left in between. There are 14 residues in the CDR3. CDR3 DNA, as far as it was read: TGTGCAAGCAGCTTTTCGCCGACATCCACAGAAGTCTTC. Amino acid sequence: CASSFSPTSTEVF. The entire CDR3 sequence reads CASSFSPTSTEVFF.

In its sample, this clone is medium-sized. Gene names refer to mouse genes. The CDR3 extends 1 residue past the end of the read, so its final part is completed from the germline J gene. This sequence joins TRBV15 and TRBJ2-7, with TRBD1 matching over 7 bases. Germline V gene data show CDR1 as SGHND and CDR2 as FRSKSL. This CDR3 is 11 amino acids long. J lost 4 bases, V lost 6 bases, and 0 bases had no gene match. The part of the CDR3 DNA that was read is TGTGCCAGCAGGACAGGGTATGAACAGTAC. It encodes CASRTGYEQY. The whole CDR3 reads CASRTGYEQYF.

As to this clone: Gene and germline names: mouse. The read ends 1 residue before the CDR3 terminus; that terminus is restored from the germline J gene. This chain joins TRBV31 and TRBJ1-1, with D maybe TRBD1 (6 bases). Germline CDR1 reads GKSSPN; CDR2 reads SITVG. The V end lost 0 bases, the J end lost 4 bases, and 9 bases lay between the germline ends. The CDR3 is 13 residues long. The CDR3 DNA, read in part, is TGTGCCTGGAGTCTGGGGGGGCGCACAGAAGTCTTC. Protein product: CAWSLGGRTEVF. The complete CDR3 reads CAWSLGGRTEVFF.

On this clone itself: The gene names given are mouse names. The CDR3 end falls 1 residue outside the read, so it is completed with the germline J gene. V and J are TRBV31 and TRBJ2-5, with TRBD2 as a possible D gene (5 bases). CDR1 GKSSPN and CDR2 SITVG come from the germline V gene. CDR3 length equals 14 residues. V was pared by 0 bases and J by 6 bases, with 13 bases between. The covered CDR3 bases are TGTGCCTGGAGTCTAGAGGACTCGGGGGACACCCAGTAC. This gives the protein CAWSLEDSGDTQY. The CDR3, in full, reads CAWSLEDSGDTQYF. The full variable domain, with the rest looked up from reference TRBV31 and TRBJ2-5, is AQTIHQWPVAEIKAVGSPLSLGCTIKGKSSPNLYWYWQATGGTLQQLFYSITVGQVESVVQLNLSASRPKDDQFILSTEKLLLSHSGFYLCAWSLEDSGDTQYFGPGTRLLVL.

Only a few counts were recorded for this clone. Gene names and germline refer to mouse. The CDR3 end lies 1 residue beyond the end of the read and is filled in from the germline J gene. V is TRBV31 and J is TRBJ1-1, with D maybe TRBD1 (5 bases). The CDR3 runs 13 residues. V was pared by 0 bases and J by 3 bases, with 8 bases between. Germline CDR1 GKSSPN, CDR2 SITVG. Incomplete CDR3 DNA: TGTGCCTGGAGTCTAAGGGGTGACACAGAAGTCTTC. The encoded protein is CAWSLRGDTEVF. The full CDR3 reads CAWSLRGDTEVFF.

About this clone itself: Gene names denote mouse genes. The DNA ends 1 residue before the CDR3 does, and the rest of the CDR3 is filled in from the germline J gene. The rearrangement links TRBV23 to TRBJ2-5; the table's D call, TRBD1, has no DNA check behind it. The CDR3 runs to 14 residues. The germline V gene encodes CDR1 KGHTA and CDR2 FQNQQP. CDR3 bases read: TGCTCCAGCAGGACGACAGGGGGGGGAGACACCCAGTAC. Protein: CSSRTTGGGDTQY. The complete CDR3 sequence is CSSRTTGGGDTQYF. The variable domain in full, with the rest retrieved from reference TRBV23 and TRBJ2-5, is DAAVTQKPRYLIKMKGQEAEMKCIPEKGHTAVFWYQQKQSKELKFLIYFQNQQPLDQIDMVKERFSAVCPSSSLCSLGIRTCEAEDSALYLCSSRTTGGGDTQYFGPGTRLLVL.

With regard to this clone: Mouse gene names and germline throughout. The read terminates 1 residue ahead of where the CDR3 ends, so the germline J gene completes it. The chain employs TRBV19 and TRBJ1-3; D gene unclear. Trimming pared 3 bases from V and 0 bases from J, leaving 7 bases between. CDR3 size: 14 residues. Germline V CDR1 and CDR2: FNHDT, SITEND (reference sequence). The CDR3 loop is CASSRGNSGNTLYF. Incomplete CDR3 DNA: TGTGCCAGCAGTAGGGGAAATTCTGGAAATACGCTCTAT.